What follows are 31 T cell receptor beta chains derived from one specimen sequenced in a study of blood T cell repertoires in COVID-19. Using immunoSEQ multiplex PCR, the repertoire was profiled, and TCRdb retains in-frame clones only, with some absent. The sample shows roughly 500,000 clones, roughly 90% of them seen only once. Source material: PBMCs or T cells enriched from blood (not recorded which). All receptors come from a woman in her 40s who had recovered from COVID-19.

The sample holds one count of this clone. DNA for the CDR3: TGTGCCAGTAGTATGTCGGGGAGCTCCTACGAGCAGTACTTC. Translated, it gives CASSMSGSSYEQYF. The rearrangement uses TRBV19 and TRBJ2-7; D possibly corresponds to TRBD2 (5 bases). Germline V gene data show CDR1 as LNHDA and CDR2 as SQIVND (reference sequence). The CDR3 contains 14 residues. Between the trimmed V and J ends, which lost 3 bases and 0 bases, there was a span of 9 bases.

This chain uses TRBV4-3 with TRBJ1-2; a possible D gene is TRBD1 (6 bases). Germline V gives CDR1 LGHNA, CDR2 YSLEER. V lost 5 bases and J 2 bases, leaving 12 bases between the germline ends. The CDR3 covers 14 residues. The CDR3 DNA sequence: TGCGCCAGCAGCTCTCGGACAGAAAACTATGGCTACACCTTC. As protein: CASSSRTENYGYTF.

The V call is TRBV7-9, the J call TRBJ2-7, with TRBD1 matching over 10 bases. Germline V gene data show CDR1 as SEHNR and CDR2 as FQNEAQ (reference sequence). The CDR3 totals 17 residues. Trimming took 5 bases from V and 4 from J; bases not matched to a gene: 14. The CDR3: CASSLGYGTGVGYEQYF. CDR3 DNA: TGTGCCAGCAGCCTAGGGTACGGGACAGGGGTTGGGTACGAGCAGTACTTC.

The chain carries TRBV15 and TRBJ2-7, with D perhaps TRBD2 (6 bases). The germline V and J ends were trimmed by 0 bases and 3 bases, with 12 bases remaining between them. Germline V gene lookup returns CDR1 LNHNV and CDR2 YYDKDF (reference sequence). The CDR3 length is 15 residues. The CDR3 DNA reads TGTGCCACCAGCAGAGAACCTGGGACTCTCTACGAGCAGTACTTC. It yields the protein CATSREPGTLYEQYF.

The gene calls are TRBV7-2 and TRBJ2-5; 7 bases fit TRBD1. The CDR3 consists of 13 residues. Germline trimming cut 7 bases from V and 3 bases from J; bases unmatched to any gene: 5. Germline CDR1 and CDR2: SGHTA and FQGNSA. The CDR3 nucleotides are TGTGCCAGCAACCCTGACAGGGAAGAGACCCAGTACTTC. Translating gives CASNPDREETQYF.

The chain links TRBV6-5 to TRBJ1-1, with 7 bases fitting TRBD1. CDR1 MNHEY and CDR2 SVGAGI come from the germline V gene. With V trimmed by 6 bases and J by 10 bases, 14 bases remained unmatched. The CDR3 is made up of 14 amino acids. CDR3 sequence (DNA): TGTGCCAGCAGATCACAGGGGAGTTTGTCGAGAGCTTTCTTT. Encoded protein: CASRSQGSLSRAFF.

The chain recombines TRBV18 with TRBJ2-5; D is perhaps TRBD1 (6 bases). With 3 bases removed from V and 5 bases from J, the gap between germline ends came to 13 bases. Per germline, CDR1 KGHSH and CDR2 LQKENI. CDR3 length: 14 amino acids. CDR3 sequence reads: CASSPQTRGETQYF. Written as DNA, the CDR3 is TGTGCCAGCTCACCCCAAACCAGGGGTGAGACCCAGTACTTC.

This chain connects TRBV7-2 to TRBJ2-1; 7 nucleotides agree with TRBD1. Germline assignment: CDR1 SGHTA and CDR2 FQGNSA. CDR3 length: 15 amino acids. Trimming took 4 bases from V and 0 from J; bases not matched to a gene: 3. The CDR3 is CASSSTGASYNEQFF. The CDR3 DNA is TGTGCCAGCAGCTCAACAGGGGCCTCCTACAATGAGCAGTTCTTC.

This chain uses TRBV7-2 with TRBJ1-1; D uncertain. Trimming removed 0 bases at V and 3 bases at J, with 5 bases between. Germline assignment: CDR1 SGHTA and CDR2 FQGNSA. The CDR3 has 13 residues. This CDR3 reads CASSLAAYTEAFF. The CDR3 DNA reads TGTGCCAGCAGCTTAGCGGCCTACACTGAAGCTTTCTTT.

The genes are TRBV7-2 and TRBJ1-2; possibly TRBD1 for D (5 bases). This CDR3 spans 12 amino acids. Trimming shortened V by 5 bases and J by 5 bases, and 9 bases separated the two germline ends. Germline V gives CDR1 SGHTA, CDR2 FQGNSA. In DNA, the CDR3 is TGTGCCAGCAGCGTCAGGGTTTATGGCTACACCTTC. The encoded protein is CASSVRVYGYTF. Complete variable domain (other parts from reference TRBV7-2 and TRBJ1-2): GAGVSQSPSNKVTEKGKDVELRCDPISGHTALYWYRQSLGQGLEFLIYFQGNSAPDKSGLPSDRFSAERTGGSVSTLTIQRTQQEDSAVYLCASSVRVYGYTFGSGTRLTVV.

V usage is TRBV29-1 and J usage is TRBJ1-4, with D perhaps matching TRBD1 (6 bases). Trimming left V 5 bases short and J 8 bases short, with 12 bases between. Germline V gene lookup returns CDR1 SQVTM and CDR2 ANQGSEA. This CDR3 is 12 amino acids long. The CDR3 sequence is CSVQGREEKLFF. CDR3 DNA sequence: TGCAGCGTTCAGGGGAGAGAGGAAAAACTGTTTTTT.

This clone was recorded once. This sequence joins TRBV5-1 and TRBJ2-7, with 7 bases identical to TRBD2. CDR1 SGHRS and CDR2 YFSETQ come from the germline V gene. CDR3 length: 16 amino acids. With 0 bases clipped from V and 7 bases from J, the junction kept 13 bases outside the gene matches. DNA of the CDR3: TGCGCCAGCAGCTTGGATGTGGGTACTACAGCGGGGGAGCAGTACTTC. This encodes CASSLDVGTTAGEQYF. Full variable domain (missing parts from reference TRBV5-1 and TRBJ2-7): KAGVTQTPRYLIKTRGQQVTLSCSPISGHRSVSWYQQTPGQGLQFLFEYFSETQRNKGNFPGRFSGRQFSNSRSEMNVSTLELGDSALYLCASSLDVGTTAGEQYFGPGTRLTVT.

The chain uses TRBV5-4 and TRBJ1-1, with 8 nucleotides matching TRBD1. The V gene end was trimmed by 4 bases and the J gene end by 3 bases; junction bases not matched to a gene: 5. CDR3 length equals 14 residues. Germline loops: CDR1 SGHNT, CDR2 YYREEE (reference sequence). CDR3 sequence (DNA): TGTGCCAGCAGCCCGGGACAGGCAGACACTGAAGCTTTCTTT. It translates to CASSPGQADTEAFF.

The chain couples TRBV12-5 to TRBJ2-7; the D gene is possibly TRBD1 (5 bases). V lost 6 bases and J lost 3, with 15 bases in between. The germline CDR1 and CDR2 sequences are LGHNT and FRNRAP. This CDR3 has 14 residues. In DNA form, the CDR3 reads TGTGCTAGTGGATCCGACAGTACCCTCTACGAGCAGTACTTC. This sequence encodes CASGSDSTLYEQYF.

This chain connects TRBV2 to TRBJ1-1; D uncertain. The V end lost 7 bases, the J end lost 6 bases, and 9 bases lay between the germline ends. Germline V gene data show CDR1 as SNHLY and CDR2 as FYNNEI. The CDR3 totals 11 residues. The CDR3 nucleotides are TGTGCCAGCACCCTTCGGGCTGAAGCTTTCTTT. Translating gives CASTLRAEAFF.

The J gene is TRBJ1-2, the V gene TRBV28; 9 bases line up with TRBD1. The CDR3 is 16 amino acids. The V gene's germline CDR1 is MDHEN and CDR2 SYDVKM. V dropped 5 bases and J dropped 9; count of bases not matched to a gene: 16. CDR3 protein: CASSLEPGTGLMRYTF. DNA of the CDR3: TGTGCCAGCAGTCTTGAACCCGGGACAGGGCTAATGCGCTACACCTTC.

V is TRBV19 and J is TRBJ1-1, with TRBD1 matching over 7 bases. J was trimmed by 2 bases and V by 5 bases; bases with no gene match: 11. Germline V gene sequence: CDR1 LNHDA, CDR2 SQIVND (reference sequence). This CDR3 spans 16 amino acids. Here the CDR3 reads CASSHKATGINTEAFF. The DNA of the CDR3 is TGTGCCAGTAGTCACAAGGCGACAGGGATTAACACTGAAGCTTTCTTT.

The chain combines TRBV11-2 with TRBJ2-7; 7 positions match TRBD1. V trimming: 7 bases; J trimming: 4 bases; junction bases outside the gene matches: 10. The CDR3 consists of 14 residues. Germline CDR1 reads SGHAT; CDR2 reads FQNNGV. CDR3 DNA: TGTGCCAGCACTTCGACAGGGAAAGCGTACGAGCAGTACTTC. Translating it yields CASTSTGKAYEQYF.

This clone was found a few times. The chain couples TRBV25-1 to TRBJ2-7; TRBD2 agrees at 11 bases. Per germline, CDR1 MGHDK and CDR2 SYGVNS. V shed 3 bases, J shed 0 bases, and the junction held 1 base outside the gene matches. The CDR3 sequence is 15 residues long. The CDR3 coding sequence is TGTGCCAGCAGTGAGGGACTAGCGGACTCCTACGAGCAGTACTTC. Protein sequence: CASSEGLADSYEQYF.

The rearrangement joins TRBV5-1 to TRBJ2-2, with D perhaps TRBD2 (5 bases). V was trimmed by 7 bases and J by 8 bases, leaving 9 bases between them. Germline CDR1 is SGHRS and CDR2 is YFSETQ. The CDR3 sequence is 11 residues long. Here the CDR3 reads CASVRGGELFF. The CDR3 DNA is TGCGCCAGCGTCCGGGGTGGGGAGCTGTTTTTT.

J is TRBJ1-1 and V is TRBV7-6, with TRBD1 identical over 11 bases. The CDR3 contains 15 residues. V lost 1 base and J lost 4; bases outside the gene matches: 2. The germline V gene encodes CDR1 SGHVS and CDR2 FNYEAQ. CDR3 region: CASSLGGTGGTEAFF. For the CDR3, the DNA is TGTGCCAGCAGCTTAGGGGGGACAGGGGGCACTGAAGCTTTCTTT.

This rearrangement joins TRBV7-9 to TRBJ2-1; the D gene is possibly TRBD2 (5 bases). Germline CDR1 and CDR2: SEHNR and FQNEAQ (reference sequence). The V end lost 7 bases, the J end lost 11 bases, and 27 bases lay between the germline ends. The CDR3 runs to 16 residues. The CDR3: CASTEGRGHEHLKQFF. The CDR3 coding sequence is TGTGCCAGCACCGAGGGCCGGGGTCATGAGCATCTAAAGCAGTTCTTC.

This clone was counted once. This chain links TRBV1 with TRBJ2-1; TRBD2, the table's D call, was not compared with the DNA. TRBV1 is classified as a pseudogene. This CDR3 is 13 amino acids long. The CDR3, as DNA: TGCACCAGCAGCCAAGCCTCCGGCAATGAGCAGTTCTTC. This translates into CTSSQASGNEQFF.

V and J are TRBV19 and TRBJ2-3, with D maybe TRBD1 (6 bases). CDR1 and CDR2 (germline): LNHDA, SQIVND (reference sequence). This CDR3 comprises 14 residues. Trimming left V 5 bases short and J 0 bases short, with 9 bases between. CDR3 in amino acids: CASSVRGSTDTQYF. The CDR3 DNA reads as TGTGCCAGTAGTGTCAGGGGAAGCACAGATACGCAGTATTTT.

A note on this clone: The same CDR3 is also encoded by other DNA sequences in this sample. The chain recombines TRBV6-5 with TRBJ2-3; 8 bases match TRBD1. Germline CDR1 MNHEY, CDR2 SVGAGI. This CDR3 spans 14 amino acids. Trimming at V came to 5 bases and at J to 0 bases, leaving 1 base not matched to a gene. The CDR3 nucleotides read TGTGCCAGCAGTCGGGACAGGAGCACAGATACGCAGTATTTT. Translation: CASSRDRSTDTQYF.

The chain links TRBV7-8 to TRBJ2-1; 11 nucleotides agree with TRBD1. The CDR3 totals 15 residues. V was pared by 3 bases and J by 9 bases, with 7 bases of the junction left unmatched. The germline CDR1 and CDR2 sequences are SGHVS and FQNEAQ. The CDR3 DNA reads TGTGCCAGCAGCTTCGTCGGGACAGGGGGGAGTGAGCAGTTCTTC. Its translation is CASSFVGTGGSEQFF.

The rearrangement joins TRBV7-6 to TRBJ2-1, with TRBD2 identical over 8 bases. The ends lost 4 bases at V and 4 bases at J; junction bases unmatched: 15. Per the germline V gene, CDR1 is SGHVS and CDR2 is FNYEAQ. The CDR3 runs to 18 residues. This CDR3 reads CASSSPGGPFVTYNEQFF. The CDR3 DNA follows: TGTGCCAGCAGCTCCCCGGGAGGGCCGTTCGTTACGTACAATGAGCAGTTCTTC.

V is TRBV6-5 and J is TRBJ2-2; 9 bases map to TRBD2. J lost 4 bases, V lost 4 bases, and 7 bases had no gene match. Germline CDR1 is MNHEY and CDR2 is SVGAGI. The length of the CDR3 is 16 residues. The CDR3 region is CASSLGVSGSTGELFF. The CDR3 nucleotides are TGTGCCAGCAGTTTAGGGGTTAGCGGGAGCACCGGGGAGCTGTTTTTT.

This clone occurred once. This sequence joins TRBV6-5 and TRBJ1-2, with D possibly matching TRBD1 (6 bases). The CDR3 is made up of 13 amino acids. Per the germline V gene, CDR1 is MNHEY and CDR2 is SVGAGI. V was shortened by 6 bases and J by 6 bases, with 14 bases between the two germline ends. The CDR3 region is CASRRGTEDGYTF. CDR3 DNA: TGTGCCAGCAGGAGGGGGACCGAGGATGGCTACACCTTC.

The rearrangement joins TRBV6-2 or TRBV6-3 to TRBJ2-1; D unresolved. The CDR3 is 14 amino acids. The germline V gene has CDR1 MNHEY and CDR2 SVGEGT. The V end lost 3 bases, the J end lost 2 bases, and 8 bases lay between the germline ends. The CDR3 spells CASSYFGAYNEQFF. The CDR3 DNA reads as TGTGCCAGCAGTTATTTCGGAGCCTACAATGAGCAGTTCTTC.

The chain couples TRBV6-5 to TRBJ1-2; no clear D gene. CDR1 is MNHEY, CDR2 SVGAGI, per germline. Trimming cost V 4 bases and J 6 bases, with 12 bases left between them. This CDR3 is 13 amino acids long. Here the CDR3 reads CASSLGRSHGYTF. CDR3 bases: TGTGCCAGCAGTTTAGGTAGGAGCCATGGCTACACCTTC.